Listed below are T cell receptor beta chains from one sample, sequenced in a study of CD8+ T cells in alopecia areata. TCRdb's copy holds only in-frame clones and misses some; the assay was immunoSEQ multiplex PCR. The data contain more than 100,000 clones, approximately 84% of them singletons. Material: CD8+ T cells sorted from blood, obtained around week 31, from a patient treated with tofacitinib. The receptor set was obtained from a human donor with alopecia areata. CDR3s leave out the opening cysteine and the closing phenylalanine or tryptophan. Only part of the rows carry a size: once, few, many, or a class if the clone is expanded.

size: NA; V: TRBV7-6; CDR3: ASSFRTLGETQY
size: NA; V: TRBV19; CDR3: ASSPRASTDTQY
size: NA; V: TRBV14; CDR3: ASSKTVSSTDTQY
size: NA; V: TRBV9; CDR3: ASSATIPHWVGYT
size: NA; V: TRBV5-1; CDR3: ASSSDSDTQY
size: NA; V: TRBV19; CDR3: AIPEAGAPDTQY
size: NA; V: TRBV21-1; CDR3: ASSTRNDSYEQY
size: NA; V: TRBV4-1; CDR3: ASSHYNQETQY
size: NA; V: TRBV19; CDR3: ASSIGDRFYTNTGELF
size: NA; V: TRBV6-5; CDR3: ASSYGTGLNTEAF
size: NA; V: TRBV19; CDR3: ASSIEGVNTEAF
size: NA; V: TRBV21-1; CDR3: ASRHSVATHTHNSPLH
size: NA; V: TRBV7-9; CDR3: ASSDLSTVNTEAF
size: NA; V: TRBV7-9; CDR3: ASSSPRDRGYEQY
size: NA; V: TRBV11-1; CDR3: ASSFARGGYEQY
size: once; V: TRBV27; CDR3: ASSLAGATPHEQY
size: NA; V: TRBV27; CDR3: ASKALSRYEQY
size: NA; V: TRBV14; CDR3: ASSQDRTRWETQY
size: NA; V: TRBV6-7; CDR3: ASTYPDNSYEQY
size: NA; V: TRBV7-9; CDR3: ASSSPGTGVSEQY
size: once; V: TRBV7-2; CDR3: ASSPYPGISYEQY
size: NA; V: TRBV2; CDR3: ASSEGEGGEKLF
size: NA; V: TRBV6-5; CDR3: ASSYTDRGDQF
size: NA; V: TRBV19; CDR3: ASGWRSSYEQY
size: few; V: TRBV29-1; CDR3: SVDGQGATGELF
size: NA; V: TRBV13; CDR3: ASSNRQGDRYEQY
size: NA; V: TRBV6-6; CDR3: ASGNTGELF
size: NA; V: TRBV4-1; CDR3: ASSPPPGQGPYEQY
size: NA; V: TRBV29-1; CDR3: SARGTVSYEQY
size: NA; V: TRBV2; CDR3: ASIPSGVYNEQF
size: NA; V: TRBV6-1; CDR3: ASSEPGELF
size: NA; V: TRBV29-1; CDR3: SVGTGDNYGYT
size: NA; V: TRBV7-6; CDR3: ASSPSVGVEAF
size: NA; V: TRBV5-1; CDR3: ASSFETGSFSYEQY
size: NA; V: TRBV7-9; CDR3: ASSLGGQYNEQF
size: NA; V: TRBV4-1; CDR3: ASSQLGEVGYNEQF
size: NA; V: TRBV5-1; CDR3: ASSHRQGLEQY
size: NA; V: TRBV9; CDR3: ASSVVGSEYNEQF
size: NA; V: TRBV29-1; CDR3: SVDRGLGGYT
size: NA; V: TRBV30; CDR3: AWTSPGGYT
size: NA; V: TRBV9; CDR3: ASSVAGSTDTQY
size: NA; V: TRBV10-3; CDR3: AISPDRARSYEQY
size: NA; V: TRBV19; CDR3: ASSIDSWTSGRSEQY
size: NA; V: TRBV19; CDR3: ASSIIQGAYNEQF
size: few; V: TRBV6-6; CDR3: ASSYGTQTSYEQY
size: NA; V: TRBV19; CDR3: ASNGGEAF
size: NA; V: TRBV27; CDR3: ASSGTGGAYEQY
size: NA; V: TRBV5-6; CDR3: ASSSPYNEQF